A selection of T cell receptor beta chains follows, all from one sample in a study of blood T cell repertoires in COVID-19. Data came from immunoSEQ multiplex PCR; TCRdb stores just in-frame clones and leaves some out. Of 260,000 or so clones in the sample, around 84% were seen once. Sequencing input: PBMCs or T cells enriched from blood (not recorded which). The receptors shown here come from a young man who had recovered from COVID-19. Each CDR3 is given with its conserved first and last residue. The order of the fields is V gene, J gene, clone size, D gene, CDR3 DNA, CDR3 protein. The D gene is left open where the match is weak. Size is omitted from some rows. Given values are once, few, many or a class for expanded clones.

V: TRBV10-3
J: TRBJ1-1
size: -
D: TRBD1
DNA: TGTGCCATCAGAGAAGGGGGCAACACTGAAGCTTTCTTT
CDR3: CAIREGGNTEAFF

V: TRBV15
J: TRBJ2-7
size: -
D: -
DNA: TGTGCCACCAGTCTAGGCGGGACCTCCTACGAGCAGTACTTC
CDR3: CATSLGGTSYEQYF

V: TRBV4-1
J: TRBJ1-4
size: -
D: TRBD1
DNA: TGCGCCAGCAGCCTCAGGACAGGGGGTGGTGCAACTAATGAAAAACTGTTTTTT
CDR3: CASSLRTGGGATNEKLFF

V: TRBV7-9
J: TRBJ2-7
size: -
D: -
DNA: TGTGCCAGCAGCTCCCGGGACATCGATCACTACGAGCAGTACTTC
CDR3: CASSSRDIDHYEQYF

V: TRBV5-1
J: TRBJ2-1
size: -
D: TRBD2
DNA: TGCGCCAGCAGCTTGGGGCGGGCGGGAGTCGGAAATGAGCAGTTCTTC
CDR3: CASSLGRAGVGNEQFF

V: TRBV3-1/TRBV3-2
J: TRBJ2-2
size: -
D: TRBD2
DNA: TGTGCCAGCTGCCGGGGGATAGCGGGGGGTCAGAACACCGGGGAGCTGTTTTTT
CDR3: CASCRGIAGGQNTGELFF

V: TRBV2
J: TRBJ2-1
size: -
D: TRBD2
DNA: TGTGCCAGCAGTACACTAGCGGGCCTTTACAATGAGCAGTTCTTC
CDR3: CASSTLAGLYNEQFF

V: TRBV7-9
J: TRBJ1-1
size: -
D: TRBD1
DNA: TGTGCCAGCAGCTTAGGGCAGGGGGTAATGGTAAACACTGAAGCTTTCTTT
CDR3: CASSLGQGVMVNTEAFF

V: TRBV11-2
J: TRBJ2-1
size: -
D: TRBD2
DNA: TGTGCCAGCAGCTTAGGCCTAGCGGGGAACAATGAGCAGTTCTTC
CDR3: CASSLGLAGNNEQFF

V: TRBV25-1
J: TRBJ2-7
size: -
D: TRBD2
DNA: TGTGCCAGCAGACCGGGGGGCTTTAGCGGGGGACGATACTACGAGCAGTACTTC
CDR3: CASRPGGFSGGRYYEQYF

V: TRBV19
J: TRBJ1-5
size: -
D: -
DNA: TGTGCCAGTAGTATTGGGAGGGAGGGCAATCAGCCCCAGCATTTT
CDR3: CASSIGREGNQPQHF

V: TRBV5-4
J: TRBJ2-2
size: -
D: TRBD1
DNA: TGTGCCAGCAGCTGGATTACCGGGACAGGGGGCAGGACCGGGGAGCTGTTTTTT
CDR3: CASSWITGTGGRTGELFF

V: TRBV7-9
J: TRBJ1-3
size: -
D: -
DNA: TGTGCCAGCAGCGAAACGACAGGAAACACCATATATTTT
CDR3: CASSETTGNTIYF

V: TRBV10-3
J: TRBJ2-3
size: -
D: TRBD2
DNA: TGTGCCATCAACAGCGGGGGGGGAACCTTAGATACGCAGTATTTT
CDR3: CAINSGGGTLDTQYF

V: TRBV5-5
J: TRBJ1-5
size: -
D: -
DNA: TGTGCCAGCAGCTCAACTGGACAGCCCAATCAGCCCCAGCATTTT
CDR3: CASSSTGQPNQPQHF

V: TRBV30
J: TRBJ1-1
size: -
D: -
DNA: TGTGCCTGGAGTGGTTCAAACCCGGAGGGCAACACTGAAGCTTTCTTT
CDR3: CAWSGSNPEGNTEAFF

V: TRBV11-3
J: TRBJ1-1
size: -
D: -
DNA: TGTGCCAGCAGCTTACCAAAGGGGACTTACCCGAGCACTGAAGCTTTCTTT
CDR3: CASSLPKGTYPSTEAFF

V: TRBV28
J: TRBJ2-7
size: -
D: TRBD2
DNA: TGTGCCAGCAGTTCCCACTTCTCCGGACTAGCGGGAATCGACGAGCAGTACTTC
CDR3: CASSSHFSGLAGIDEQYF

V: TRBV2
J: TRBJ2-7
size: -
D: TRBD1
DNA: TGTGCCAGCAAGCTTGACTTCGGACAGGGGGACGAGCAGTACTTC
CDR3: CASKLDFGQGDEQYF

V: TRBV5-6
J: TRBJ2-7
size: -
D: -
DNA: TGTGCCAGCAGCTTGCTAGGAAACGAGCAGTACTTC
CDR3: CASSLLGNEQYF

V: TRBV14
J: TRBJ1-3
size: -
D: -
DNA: TGTGCCAGCAGCCAAGCCAAGGGGCCTGGAAACACCATATATTTT
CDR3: CASSQAKGPGNTIYF

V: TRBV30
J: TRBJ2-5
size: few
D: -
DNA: TGTGCCTGGAGTGCGGCAGCCCCGTTTGAGGCCCAGTACTTC
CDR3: CAWSAAAPFEAQYF

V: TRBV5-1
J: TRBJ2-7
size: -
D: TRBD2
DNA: TGCGCCAGCAGTCGCTCAAACACAAGGACTAGCGGAGGCTACGAGCAGTACTTC
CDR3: CASSRSNTRTSGGYEQYF

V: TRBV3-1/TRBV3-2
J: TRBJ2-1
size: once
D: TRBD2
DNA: TGTGCCAGCAGCCGGCTAGCGGGAGGGATCGATGAGCAGTTCTTC
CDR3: CASSRLAGGIDEQFF

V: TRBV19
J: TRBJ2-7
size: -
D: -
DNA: TGTGCCAGTAGTATACGTGAGGGAAACTACGAGCAGTACTTC
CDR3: CASSIREGNYEQYF

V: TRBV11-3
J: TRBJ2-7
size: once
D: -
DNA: TGTGCCAGCAGCCCCCGACGGGGGACCTACGAGCAGTACTTC
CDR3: CASSPRRGTYEQYF

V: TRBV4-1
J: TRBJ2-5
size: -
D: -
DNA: TGCGCCAGCAGCCAAGGCCCGGCCAAGACTAGGATGGAGACCCAGTACTTC
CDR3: CASSQGPAKTRMETQYF

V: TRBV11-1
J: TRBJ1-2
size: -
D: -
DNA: TGTGCCAGCAGCCCACGACGGGGGGCGAACTATGGCTACACCTTC
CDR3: CASSPRRGANYGYTF

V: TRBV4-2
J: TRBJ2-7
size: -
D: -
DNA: TGTGCCAGCAGCCAAGCCTTTAGCGACTCCTACGAGCAGTACTTC
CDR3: CASSQAFSDSYEQYF

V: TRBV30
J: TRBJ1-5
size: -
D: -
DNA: TGTGCCTGGAGTGTACGTACTAATCAGCCCCAGCATTTT
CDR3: CAWSVRTNQPQHF

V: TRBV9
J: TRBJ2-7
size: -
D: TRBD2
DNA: TGTGCCAGCAGCCCGAGGGCCGCGGGGGTCTACGAGCAGTACTTC
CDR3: CASSPRAAGVYEQYF

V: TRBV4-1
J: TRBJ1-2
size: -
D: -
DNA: TGCGCCAGCAGCCTCAACAGGGTTAACTATGGCTACACCTTC
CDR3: CASSLNRVNYGYTF

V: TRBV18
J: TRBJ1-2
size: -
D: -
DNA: TGTGCCAGCTCACCGGGCAGGGTTGATGGCTACACCTTC
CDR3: CASSPGRVDGYTF

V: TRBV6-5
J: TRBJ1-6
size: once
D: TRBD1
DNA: TGTGCCAGCAGTTACCTCCGGGACAGGAATTCACCCCTCCACTTT
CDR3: CASSYLRDRNSPLHF

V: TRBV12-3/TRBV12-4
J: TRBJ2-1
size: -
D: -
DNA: TGTGCCAGCAGTCTGACTAGTCTGAATGAGCAGTTCTTC
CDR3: CASSLTSLNEQFF

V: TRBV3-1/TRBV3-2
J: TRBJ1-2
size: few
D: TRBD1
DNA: TGTGCCAGCAGCCAGCCGACAGGGGCTTATGGCTACACCTTC
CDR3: CASSQPTGAYGYTF

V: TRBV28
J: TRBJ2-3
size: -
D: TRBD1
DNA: TGTGCCAGCAGTTCCCTCCGGGAGGGACAGGGGAGCACAGATACGCAGTATTTT
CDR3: CASSSLREGQGSTDTQYF

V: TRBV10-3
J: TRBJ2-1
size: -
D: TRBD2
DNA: TGTGCCATCAGTACAAAAAGCGGGAAAACCTACAATGAGCAGTTCTTC
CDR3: CAISTKSGKTYNEQFF

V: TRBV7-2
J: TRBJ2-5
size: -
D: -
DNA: TGTGCCAGCAACCCCTGGAGGGGGGGCGAGACCCAGTACTTC
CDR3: CASNPWRGGETQYF

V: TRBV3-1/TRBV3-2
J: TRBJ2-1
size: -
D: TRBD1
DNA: TGTGCCAGCAGCCAAGGACAGGGCTCCTACAATGAGCAGTTCTTC
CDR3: CASSQGQGSYNEQFF

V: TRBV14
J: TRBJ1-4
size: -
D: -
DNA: TGTGCCAGCAGCCAAGATCTTAGGACAGCAACTAATGAAAAACTGTTTTTT
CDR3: CASSQDLRTATNEKLFF

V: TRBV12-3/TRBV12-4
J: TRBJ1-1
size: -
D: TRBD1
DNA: TGTGCCAGCAGAGGGGGCGGCTACACTGAAGCTTTCTTT
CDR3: CASRGGGYTEAFF

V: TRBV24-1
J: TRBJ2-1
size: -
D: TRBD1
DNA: TGTGCCTCTCCCTACAGGGGGCAACGCAATGAGCAGTTCTTC
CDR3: CASPYRGQRNEQFF

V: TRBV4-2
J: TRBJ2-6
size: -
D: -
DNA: TGTGCCAGCAGCCAAGATGGGGGCGGCGCAACCTCTGGGGCCAACGTCCTGACTTTC
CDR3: CASSQDGGGATSGANVLTF

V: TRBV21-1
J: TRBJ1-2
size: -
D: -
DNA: TGTGCCAGCAGCAGAAAACCGGGACAGGCAAACTATGGCTACACCTTC
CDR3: CASSRKPGQANYGYTF

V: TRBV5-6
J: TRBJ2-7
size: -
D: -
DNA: TGTGCCAGCAGCCCGACACCAGGCTACGAGCAGTACTTC
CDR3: CASSPTPGYEQYF

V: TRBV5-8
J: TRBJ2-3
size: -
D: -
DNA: TGTGCCAGCAGCTTGGCCCGCGGCCCCCCTAGCACAGATACGCAGTATTTT
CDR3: CASSLARGPPSTDTQYF

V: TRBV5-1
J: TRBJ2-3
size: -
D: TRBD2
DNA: TGCGCCAGCAGCTTTCCGGGAGGGAGTGATACGCAGTATTTT
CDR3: CASSFPGGSDTQYF